Shown below are 8 T cell receptor beta chains from a single sample sequenced in a study of metastatic and nonmetastatic thyroid tumors. TCRdb reprocessed the PCR reads via MiXCR. The table shows roughly 15,000 clones, with roughly 12% occurring only once. Patients underwent thyroid surgery, and none had received any treatment before it. Input material: blood. These receptors were collected from a female donor with papillary thyroid cancer or a benign thyroid nodule (not recorded which). Some clones in this sample may be carry-over from other donors' samples.

This clone was observed at least ten times. A much more abundant neighbour one base away suggests this may be a read error. The rearrangement links TRBV10-3 to TRBJ2-3; the match to TRBD2 covers 8 bases. Germline assignment: CDR1 ENHRY and CDR2 SYGVKD. The CDR3 contains 17 residues. V lost 3 bases to trimming and J lost 4 bases; unmatched junction nucleotides: 12. CDR3 bases: TGTGCCATCAGTGACCCCCGAGCGGGGGAGAGCGCAGATACGCAGTATTTT. Protein sequence: CAISDPRAGESADTQYF.

The rearrangement uses TRBV10-1 and TRBJ1-3; D unclear. In germline, CDR1 is WNHNN, CDR2 SYGVQD (reference sequence). Deletions cut 1 base from V and 0 bases from J, with 13 bases between. This CDR3 is 17 amino acids long. This chain's CDR3 is CASSEYGGQPSGNTIYF. The CDR3 DNA follows: TGCGCCAGCAGTGAGTATGGAGGCCAACCCTCTGGAAACACCATATATTTT.

There are many counts of this clone. CDR3 DNA: TGTGCCAGCAGCTTAGACTCGCGTAGATTAAAAGAGACCCAGTACTTC. This sequence encodes CASSLDSRRLKETQYF. The chain combines TRBV11-3 with TRBJ2-5; D is uncertain. The germline V and J ends were trimmed by 0 bases and 3 bases, with 14 bases remaining between them. The CDR3 covers 16 residues. The germline V gene encodes CDR1 SGHNT and CDR2 YENEEA.

V gene TRBV20-1 combines with J gene TRBJ2-5; 8 nucleotides align to TRBD2. CDR3 size: 16 residues. The V gene's germline CDR1 is DFQATT and CDR2 SNEGSKA (reference sequence). V trimming: 4 bases; J trimming: 5 bases; junction bases outside the gene matches: 15. This CDR3 is CSAKARIAGTRETQYF. The CDR3 nucleotides read TGCAGTGCTAAGGCTCGGATAGCCGGGACTAGGGAGACCCAGTACTTC.

At least ten counts were recorded for this clone. This chain joins TRBV4-1 and TRBJ2-1; tentatively, D is TRBD1 or TRBD2 (5 bases each). CDR1 and CDR2 (germline): MGHRA, YSYEKL. The V gene lost 4 bases and the J gene lost 6 bases, with 16 bases spanning the gap. This CDR3 is built from 15 residues. The CDR3 DNA sequence: TGCGCCAGCAGCCGTGTTCACGGGGCATCCAATGAGCAGTTCTTC. Translating gives CASSRVHGASNEQFF.

The chain uses TRBV11-1 and TRBJ2-7; 8 bases are shared with TRBD2. CDR1 and CDR2 from the germline V gene are SGHAT and FQDESV (reference sequence). This CDR3 comprises 17 residues. Germline trimming cut 3 bases from V and 0 bases from J; bases unmatched to any gene: 10. DNA of the CDR3: TGTGCCAGCAGCTTTCGTGCCTGCGGGGGGAGCTCCTACGAGCAGTACTTC. Translation: CASSFRACGGSSYEQYF.

The rearrangement uses TRBV11-3 and TRBJ2-1, with D perhaps assigned TRBD1 or TRBD2 (5 bases each). This CDR3 comprises 13 residues. V lost 4 bases to trimming and J lost 12 bases, with 16 bases between them. CDR1 and CDR2 (germline): SGHNT, YENEEA. The CDR3 is CASSSPGRAVQFF. The CDR3, as DNA: TGTGCCAGCAGCTCTCCGGGACGGGCCGTGCAGTTCTTC. Together with reference TRBV11-3 and TRBJ2-1, the CDR3 gives the full variable domain: EAGVVQSPRYKIIEKKQPVAFWCNPISGHNTLYWYLQNLGQGPELLIRYENEEAVDDSQLPKDRFSAERLKGVDSTLKIQPAELGDSAVYLCASSSPGRAVQFFGPGTRLTVL.

This clone occurred once. The chain recombines TRBV10-2 with TRBJ1-1; D gene ambiguous. The V gene lost 9 bases and the J gene lost 8 bases, with 7 bases spanning the gap. The germline CDR1 and CDR2 sequences are WSHSY and SAAADI. The CDR3 extends over 9 amino acids. As DNA, the CDR3 is TGCGCCAGACGAAGGGAAGCTTTCTTT. Its protein is CARRREAFF.